The present T cell receptor beta chain was sequenced within a study of OX40 agonist ivuxolimab in advanced cancers. Background on the study: Given to patients was ivuxolimab, an agonistic anti-OX40 (CD134) antibody.

TCRdb's table, derived via immunoSEQ multiplex PCR, lists solely in-frame clones and lacks some. The sample lists about 48,000 clones, about 81% occurring once. CDR1 and CDR2 from the germline V gene are PRHDT and FYEKMQ (reference sequence). The length of the CDR3 is 15 residues. J gave up 8 bases and V 3 bases, and 7 bases lay outside the gene matches. The sample in question was CD4+ or CD8+ T cells sorted from blood, obtained in a trial of the OX40 agonist ivuxolimab. The TCR originated in an adult with an advanced solid tumor such as melanoma, head and neck, liver or kidney cancer. The rearrangement uses TRBV13 and TRBJ2-1, with 10 bases lining up with TRBD2. This CDR3 is CASSLKAGGPHEQFF. The CDR3 region has the DNA TGTGCCAGCAGCTTGAAAGCGGGAGGGCCGCATGAGCAGTTCTTC.